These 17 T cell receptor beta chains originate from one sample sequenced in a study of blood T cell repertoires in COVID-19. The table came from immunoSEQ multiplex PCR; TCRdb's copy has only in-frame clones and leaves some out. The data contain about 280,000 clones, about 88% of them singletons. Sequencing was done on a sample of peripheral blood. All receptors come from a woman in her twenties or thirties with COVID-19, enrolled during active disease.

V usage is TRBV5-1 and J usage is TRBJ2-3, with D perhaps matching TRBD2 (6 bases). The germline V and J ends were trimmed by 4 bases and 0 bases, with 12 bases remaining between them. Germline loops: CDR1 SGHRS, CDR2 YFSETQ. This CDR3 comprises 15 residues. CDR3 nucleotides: TGCGCCAGCAGCCCCGGGACTGTCAGCACAGATACGCAGTATTTT. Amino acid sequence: CASSPGTVSTDTQYF.

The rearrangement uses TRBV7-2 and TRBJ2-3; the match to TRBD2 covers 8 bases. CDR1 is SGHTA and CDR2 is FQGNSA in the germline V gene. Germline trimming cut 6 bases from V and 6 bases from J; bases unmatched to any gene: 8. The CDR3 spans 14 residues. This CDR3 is CASRPGLVMDTQYF. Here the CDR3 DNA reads TGTGCCAGCAGGCCGGGACTAGTTATGGATACGCAGTATTTT.

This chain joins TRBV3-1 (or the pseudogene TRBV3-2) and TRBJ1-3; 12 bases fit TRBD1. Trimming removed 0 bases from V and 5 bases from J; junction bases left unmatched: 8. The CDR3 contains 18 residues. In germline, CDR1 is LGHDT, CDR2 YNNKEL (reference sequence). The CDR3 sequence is CASSQETLGQGARNTIYF. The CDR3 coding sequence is TGTGCCAGCAGCCAAGAGACTTTGGGACAGGGGGCTAGAAACACCATATATTTT.

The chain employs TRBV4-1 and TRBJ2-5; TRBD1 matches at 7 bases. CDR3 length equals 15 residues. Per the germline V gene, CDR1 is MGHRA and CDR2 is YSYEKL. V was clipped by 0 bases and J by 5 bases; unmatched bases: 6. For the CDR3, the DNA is TGCGCCAGCAGCCAAGATCAAGGGGGCGGGGAGACCCAGTACTTC. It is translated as CASSQDQGGGETQYF.

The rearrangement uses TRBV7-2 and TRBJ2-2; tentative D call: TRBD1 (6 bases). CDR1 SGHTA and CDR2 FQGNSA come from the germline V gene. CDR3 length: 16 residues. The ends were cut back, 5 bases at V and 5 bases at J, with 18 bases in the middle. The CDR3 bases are TGTGCCAGCAGCCCAGACAGGCAGCAGGGGACCGGGGAGCTGTTTTTT. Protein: CASSPDRQQGTGELFF.

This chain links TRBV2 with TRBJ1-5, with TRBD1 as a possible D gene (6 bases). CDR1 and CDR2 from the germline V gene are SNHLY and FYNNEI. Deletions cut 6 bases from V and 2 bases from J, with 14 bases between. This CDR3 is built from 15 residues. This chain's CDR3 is CASRGTTTGNQPQHF. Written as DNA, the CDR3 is TGTGCCAGCAGGGGGACAACAACGGGCAATCAGCCCCAGCATTTT.

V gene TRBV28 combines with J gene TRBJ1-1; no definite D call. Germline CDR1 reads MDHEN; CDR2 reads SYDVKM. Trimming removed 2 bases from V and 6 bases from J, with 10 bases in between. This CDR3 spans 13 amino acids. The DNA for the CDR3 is TGTGCCAGCAGTTTACCTGTATTCGCTGAAGCTTTCTTT. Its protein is CASSLPVFAEAFF.

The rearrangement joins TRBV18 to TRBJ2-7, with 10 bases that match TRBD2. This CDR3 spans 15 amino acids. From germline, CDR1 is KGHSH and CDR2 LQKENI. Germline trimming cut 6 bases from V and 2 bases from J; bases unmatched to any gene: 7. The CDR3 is CASSSGLADTYEQYF. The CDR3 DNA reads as TGTGCCAGCTCTTCCGGACTAGCGGATACCTACGAGCAGTACTTC.

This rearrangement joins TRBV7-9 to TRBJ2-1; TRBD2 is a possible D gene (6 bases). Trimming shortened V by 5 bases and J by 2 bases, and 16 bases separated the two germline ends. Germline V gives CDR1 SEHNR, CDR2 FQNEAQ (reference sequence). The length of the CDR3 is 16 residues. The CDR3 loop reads CASSPSPAGTYNEQFF. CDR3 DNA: TGTGCCAGCAGCCCCTCCCCAGCGGGTACCTACAATGAGCAGTTCTTC.

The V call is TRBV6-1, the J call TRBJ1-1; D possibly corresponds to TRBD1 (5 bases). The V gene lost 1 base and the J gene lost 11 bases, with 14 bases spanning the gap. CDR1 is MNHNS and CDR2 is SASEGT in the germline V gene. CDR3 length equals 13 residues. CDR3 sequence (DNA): TGTGCCAGCAGTGAAGGAGTGGGGCCGCCTGCTTTCTTT. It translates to CASSEGVGPPAFF.

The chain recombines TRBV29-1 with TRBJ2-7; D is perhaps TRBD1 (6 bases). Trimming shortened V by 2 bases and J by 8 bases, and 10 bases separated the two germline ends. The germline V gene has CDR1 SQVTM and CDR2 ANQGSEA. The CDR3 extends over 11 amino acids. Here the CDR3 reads CSVERDNQQYF. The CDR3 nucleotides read TGCAGCGTTGAAAGGGACAACCAGCAGTACTTC.

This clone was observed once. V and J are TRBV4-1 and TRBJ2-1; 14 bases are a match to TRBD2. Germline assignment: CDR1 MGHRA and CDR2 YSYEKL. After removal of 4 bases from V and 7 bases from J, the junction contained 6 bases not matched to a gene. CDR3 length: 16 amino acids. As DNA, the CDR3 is TGCGCCAGCAGCCTGACGGGACTAGCGGGAGAGAATGAGCAGTTCTTC. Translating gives CASSLTGLAGENEQFF.

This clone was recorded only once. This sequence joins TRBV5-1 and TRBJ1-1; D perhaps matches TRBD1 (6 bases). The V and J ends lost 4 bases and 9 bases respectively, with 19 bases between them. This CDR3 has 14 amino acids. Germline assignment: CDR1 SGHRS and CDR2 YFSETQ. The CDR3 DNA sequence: TGCGCCAGCAGCCCGGACGGACAGCCCCCGAAAGCTTTCTTT. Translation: CASSPDGQPPKAFF.

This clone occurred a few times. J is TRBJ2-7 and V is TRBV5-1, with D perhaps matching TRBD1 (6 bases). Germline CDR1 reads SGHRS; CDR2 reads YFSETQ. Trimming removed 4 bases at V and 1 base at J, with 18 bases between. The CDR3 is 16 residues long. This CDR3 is CASSITTGSSSYEQYF. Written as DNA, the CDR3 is TGCGCCAGCAGCATCACGACAGGTAGTAGTTCCTACGAGCAGTACTTC. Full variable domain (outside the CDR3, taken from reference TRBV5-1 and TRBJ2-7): KAGVTQTPRYLIKTRGQQVTLSCSPISGHRSVSWYQQTPGQGLQFLFEYFSETQRNKGNFPGRFSGRQFSNSRSEMNVSTLELGDSALYLCASSITTGSSSYEQYFGPGTRLTVT.

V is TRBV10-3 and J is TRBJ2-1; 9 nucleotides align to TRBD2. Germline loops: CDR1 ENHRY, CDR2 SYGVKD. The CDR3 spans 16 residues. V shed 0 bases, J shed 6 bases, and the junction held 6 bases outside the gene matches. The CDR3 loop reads CAISESEAGGFNEQFF. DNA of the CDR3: TGTGCCATCAGTGAGTCGGAAGCGGGGGGATTCAATGAGCAGTTCTTC.

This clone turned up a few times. In nucleotides, the CDR3 is TGTGCCAGCAGTGAACTGGGACAGGAGAACTACGAGCAGTACTTC. It specifies CASSELGQENYEQYF. V gene TRBV6-1 combines with J gene TRBJ2-7; 8 bases match TRBD1. The CDR3 consists of 15 residues. V shed 2 bases and J 3 bases; nucleotides not matched to a gene: 6. The germline V gene encodes CDR1 MNHNS and CDR2 SASEGT.

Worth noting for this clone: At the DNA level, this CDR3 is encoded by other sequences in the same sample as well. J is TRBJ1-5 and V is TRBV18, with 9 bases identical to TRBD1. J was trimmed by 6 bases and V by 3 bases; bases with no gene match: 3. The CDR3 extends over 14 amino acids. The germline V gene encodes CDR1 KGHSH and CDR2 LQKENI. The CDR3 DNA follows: TGTGCCAGCTCACCTGGACAGGGGAGTCAGCCCCAGCATTTT. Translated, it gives CASSPGQGSQPQHF.